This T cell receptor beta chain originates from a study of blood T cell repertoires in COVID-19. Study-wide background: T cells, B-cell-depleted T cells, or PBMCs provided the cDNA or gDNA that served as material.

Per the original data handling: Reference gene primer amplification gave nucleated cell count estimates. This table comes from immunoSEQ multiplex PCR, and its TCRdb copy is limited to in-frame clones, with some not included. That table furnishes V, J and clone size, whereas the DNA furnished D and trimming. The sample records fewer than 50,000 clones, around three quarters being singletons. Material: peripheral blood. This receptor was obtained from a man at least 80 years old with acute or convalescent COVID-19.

CDR3 loop: CASSMGDRGGGGYGYTF. The CDR3 DNA sequence: TGTGCCAGTAGTATGGGGGACAGGGGCGGAGGAGGCTATGGCTACACCTTC. The rearrangement joins TRBV19 to TRBJ1-2, with 10 bases aligning to TRBD1. Germline CDR1 reads LNHDA; CDR2 reads SQIVND (reference sequence). The CDR3 extends over 17 amino acids. J gave up 4 bases and V 3 bases, and 11 bases lay outside the gene matches.